What follows are 18 T cell receptor beta chains derived from one specimen sequenced in a study of T cells after yellow fever vaccination. TCRdb used MiXCR to reprocess the 5' RACE reads, holding one entry per CDR3 protein. There are under 550,000 distinct CDR3 sequences in the sample; roughly a fifth occur only once, and less than 20% lies in the top ten. Sequencing was performed on PBMCs, taken 20 to 25 days after the first yellow fever vaccination. Source of these receptors: a man between 18 and 35 years old who received the YFV17D yellow fever vaccine.

This clonotype was found a few times. The chain carries TRBV7-2 and TRBJ1-2; 7 nucleotides agree with TRBD1. Germline loops: CDR1 SGHTA, CDR2 FQGNSA. With 5 bases clipped from V and 7 bases from J, the junction kept 13 bases outside the gene matches. This CDR3 has 15 residues. The CDR3 sequence: CASSPPGLRTGGYTF. DNA for the CDR3: TGTGCCAGCAGCCCCCCGGGACTTAGGACAGGTGGCTACACCTTC.

The chain recombines TRBV20-1 with TRBJ1-1; perhaps TRBD1 as D (6 bases). There are 11 residues in the CDR3. The germline CDR1 and CDR2 sequences are DFQATT and SNEGSKA (reference sequence). V was trimmed by 3 bases and J by 10 bases, leaving 12 bases between them. DNA for the CDR3: TGCAGTGCTAGTTCCAGGGGCTTAGCTTTCTTT. It translates to CSASSRGLAFF.

J is TRBJ2-3 and V is TRBV5-6, with TRBD2 as a possible D gene (5 bases). The CDR3 spans 14 residues. V lost 0 bases, J lost 3 bases, and 8 bases lay in between. The germline gives CDR1 SGHDT, CDR2 YYEEEE. The CDR3 DNA reads TGTGCCAGCAGCTTGGAGAGGGTTACAGATACGCAGTATTTT. This sequence encodes CASSLERVTDTQYF.

This chain links TRBV6-1 with TRBJ1-1; possible D gene TRBD1, 5 bases. This CDR3 has 13 amino acids. From germline, CDR1 is MNHNS and CDR2 SASEGT. V lost 6 bases, J lost 1 base, and 9 bases lay in between. Written as DNA, the CDR3 is TGTGCCAGCAGGGCCGGGACGAACACTGAAGCTTTCTTT. As protein: CASRAGTNTEAFF.

The CDR3 region is CASSSGILTNTGELFF. The CDR3 coding sequence is TGTGCCAGCAGCTCGGGGATTTTAACGAACACCGGGGAGCTGTTTTTT. The J gene is TRBJ2-2, the V gene TRBV13; D is perhaps TRBD2 (5 bases). This CDR3 comprises 16 residues. Per germline, CDR1 PRHDT and CDR2 FYEKMQ (reference sequence). The V end lost 4 bases, the J end lost 0 bases, and 12 bases lay between the germline ends.

Worth noting for this clonotype: An end of the junction does not agree with germline; a read error may underlie this. The rearrangement uses TRBV6-6 and TRBJ1-2, with D possibly matching TRBD1 (5 bases). Looked up from germline, CDR1 is MNHNY and CDR2 is SVGAGI (reference sequence). The CDR3 spans 11 residues. The CDR3 sequence: CASSYQDSEAF. The CDR3, as DNA: TGTGCCAGCAGTTACCAAGACAGTGAGGCCTTC.

The V call is TRBV2, the J call TRBJ2-3; the match to TRBD2 covers 14 bases. Germline V gene lookup returns CDR1 SNHLY and CDR2 FYNNEI. The CDR3 is 19 amino acids. With 0 bases clipped from V and 5 bases from J, the junction kept 10 bases outside the gene matches. The DNA for the CDR3 is TGTGCCAGCAGTGAAGCGCTTCTGGGACTAGCGGGGGTCGTAGATACGCAGTATTTT. Translation gives CASSEALLGLAGVVDTQYF.

The chain employs TRBV19 and TRBJ2-2; D gene uncertain. The length of the CDR3 is 14 residues. The V gene's germline CDR1 is LNHDA and CDR2 SQIVND (reference sequence). V was shortened by 5 bases and J by 5 bases, with 12 bases between the two germline ends. The CDR3 spells CASSQESVTGELFF. The CDR3 bases are TGTGCCAGTAGTCAGGAGTCGGTAACCGGGGAGCTGTTTTTT.

The chain joins TRBV6-2 or TRBV6-3 to TRBJ1-5; 8 bases are a match to TRBD1. CDR1 MNHEY and CDR2 SVGEGT come from the germline V gene. This CDR3 region has 15 residues. V shed 8 bases and J 6 bases; nucleotides not matched to a gene: 12. The CDR3 DNA is TGTGCCAGCGGCAGGGGGCTCGTACTGGGTCAGCCCCAGCATTTT. Translation: CASGRGLVLGQPQHF.

The chain has TRBV13 and TRBJ1-1; TRBD1 matches 7 bases. Germline assignment: CDR1 PRHDT and CDR2 FYEKMQ (reference sequence). V was pared by 2 bases and J by 2 bases, with 11 bases of the junction left unmatched. CDR3 length: 17 amino acids. For the CDR3, the DNA is TGTGCCAGCAGCTTATCCGGGGGCGCAGGGGGAAACACTGAAGCTTTCTTT. This codes for CASSLSGGAGGNTEAFF.

CDR3 region: CAISESRGFSYEQYF. The CDR3 nucleotides are TGTGCCATCAGTGAGTCGCGGGGGTTCTCCTACGAGCAGTACTTC. The V gene is TRBV10-3, the J gene TRBJ2-7; 7 nucleotides line up with TRBD2. Germline CDR1 is ENHRY and CDR2 is SYGVKD. V trimming: 0 bases; J trimming: 0 bases; junction bases outside the gene matches: 2. There are 15 residues in the CDR3.

This clonotype turned up a few times. The J gene is TRBJ2-3, the V gene TRBV13; the match to TRBD2 covers 9 bases. V was clipped by 4 bases and J by 2 bases; unmatched bases: 7. Germline V CDR1 and CDR2: PRHDT, FYEKMQ (reference sequence). This CDR3 has 16 residues. The CDR3 DNA reads TGTGCCAGCAGCTCTCTGGCTAGCGGGGACACAGATACGCAGTATTTT. It encodes CASSSLASGDTDTQYF.

This clonotype turned up a few times. This chain connects TRBV11-3 to TRBJ2-1; a weak D match, TRBD2 (5 bases). With 5 bases removed from V and 6 bases from J, the gap between germline ends came to 11 bases. The CDR3 contains 13 residues. The germline gives CDR1 SGHNT, CDR2 YENEEA. CDR3 DNA: TGTGCCAGCAGCCGTAGCGAGCCCAATGAGCAGTTCTTC. Amino acids: CASSRSEPNEQFF.

CDR3 in amino acids: CASSHLPGGSEAFF. The CDR3 DNA reads as TGTGCCAGCAGCCATCTCCCGGGGGGTTCTGAAGCTTTCTTT. This chain joins TRBV3-1 and TRBJ1-1; a weak D match, TRBD1 (5 bases). Trimming left V 3 bases short and J 6 bases short, with 14 bases between. This CDR3 has 14 amino acids. Germline CDR1 reads LGHDT; CDR2 reads YNNKEL (reference sequence).

This clonotype was seen ten or more times. This chain joins TRBV6-2 or TRBV6-3 and TRBJ2-3; tentative D call: TRBD2 (6 bases). Germline CDR1 reads MNHEY; CDR2 reads SVGEGT. This CDR3 spans 16 amino acids. V lost 6 bases to trimming and J lost 3 bases, with 19 bases between them. This chain's CDR3 is CASSRRTRGRTDTQYF. DNA of the CDR3: TGTGCCAGCAGCCGCCGAACCCGGGGGAGGACAGATACGCAGTATTTT.

The genes are TRBV24-1 and TRBJ1-1; the D is unclear. The V gene lost 3 bases and the J gene lost 1 base, with 2 bases spanning the gap. Germline CDR1 reads KGHDR; CDR2 reads SFDVKD. This CDR3 is 12 amino acids long. CDR3 amino acids: CATSDPNTEAFF. As DNA, the CDR3 is TGTGCCACCAGTGATCCGAACACTGAAGCTTTCTTT.

This clonotype has more than one count but fewer than ten. The rearrangement links TRBV6-2 or TRBV6-3 to TRBJ1-1, with D unresolved. Germline V gene lookup returns CDR1 MNHEY and CDR2 SVGEGT. The ends were cut back, 6 bases at V and 6 bases at J, with 14 bases in the middle. This CDR3 comprises 13 residues. The CDR3 is CASRFSWVPEAFF. The DNA for the CDR3 is TGTGCCAGCAGATTCTCGTGGGTCCCTGAAGCTTTCTTT.

The rearrangement uses TRBV7-2 and TRBJ2-2, with D unclear. The CDR3 has 13 amino acids. The germline V gene encodes CDR1 SGHTA and CDR2 FQGNSA. Trimming stripped 5 bases from V and 7 bases from J, with 11 bases between. The CDR3 spells CASSLIRGGELFF. The CDR3 DNA is TGTGCCAGCAGCCTCATCCGTGGCGGGGAGCTGTTTTTT.